One sample yielded the 4 T cell receptor beta chains listed below, sequenced in a study of identical twins. TCRdb processed the 5' RACE reads anew with MiXCR; each CDR3 protein has one entry. In the table there are around 280,000 distinct CDR3 sequences, about 8.1% of which are singletons. The sample was also linked to a second study, of yellow fever vaccine responses in identical twins.

The sequenced sample was memory (CD45RO+) T cells sorted from blood. The receptors were sampled from a woman aged 18 to 35 in good health.

The sample holds many counts of this clonotype. This sequence joins TRBV12-3 or TRBV12-4 and TRBJ2-1, with a possible D match to TRBD1 (6 bases). With 5 bases removed from V and 8 bases from J, the gap between germline ends came to 13 bases. The CDR3 has 13 amino acids. CDR3 loop: CASSPQGNHEQFF. DNA for the CDR3: TGTGCCAGCAGTCCGCAGGGGAACCATGAGCAGTTCTTC.

This clonotype came up a few times. V and J are TRBV7-8 and TRBJ2-5, with 10 bases lining up with TRBD2. The germline gives CDR1 SGHVS, CDR2 FQNEAQ. The V segment lost 5 bases and the J segment 1 base; nucleotides outside the gene matches: 13. The length of the CDR3 is 18 residues. The CDR3 DNA sequence: TGTGCCAGCAGCCTGGGCGTACTAGCGGGGACCTTCCAAGAGACCCAGTACTTC. Translated: CASSLGVLAGTFQETQYF. Together with reference TRBV7-8 and TRBJ2-5, the CDR3 gives the full variable domain: GAGVSQSPRYKVAKRGQDVALRCDPISGHVSLFWYQQALGQGPEFLTYFQNEAQLDKSGLPSDRFFAERPEGSVSTLKIQRTQQEDSAVYLCASSLGVLAGTFQETQYFGPGTRLLVL.

This clonotype has a count of ten or more. This chain uses TRBV5-1 with TRBJ1-1; 7 bases align to TRBD1. Germline trimming cut 4 bases from V and 0 bases from J; bases unmatched to any gene: 12. Germline CDR1 reads SGHRS; CDR2 reads YFSETQ. The CDR3 is made up of 17 amino acids. The CDR3 sequence: CASSPGTAISLNTEAFF. The CDR3 bases are TGCGCCAGCAGCCCCGGGACAGCAATCTCCCTGAACACTGAAGCTTTCTTT. Filled out from reference TRBV5-1 and TRBJ1-1, the complete variable domain reads KAGVTQTPRYLIKTRGQQVTLSCSPISGHRSVSWYQQTPGQGLQFLFEYFSETQRNKGNFPGRFSGRQFSNSRSEMNVSTLELGDSALYLCASSPGTAISLNTEAFFGQGTRLTVV.

J is TRBJ2-2 and V is TRBV7-2; 8 bases map to TRBD2. The CDR3 has 15 amino acids. Germline-derived CDR1 and CDR2 are SGHTA and FQGNSA. With 8 bases clipped from V and 1 base from J, the junction kept 6 bases outside the gene matches. The CDR3 is CASLLAGMNTGELFF. The DNA for the CDR3 is TGTGCCAGCCTCCTAGCGGGTATGAACACCGGGGAGCTGTTTTTT.